This T cell receptor (beta chain) emerged from a study of shared clonotypes between healthy human individuals. Notes on the study in general: Researchers sampled only blood; tissue repertoires likely differ.

From germline, CDR1 is MNHEY and CDR2 SMNVEV (reference sequence). The CDR3 runs to 13 residues. Trimming removed 5 bases from V and 2 bases from J, with 6 bases in between. Details on this clone: Its target is unknown. Within the sample, other DNA sequences also encode this same CDR3.

Unsorted PBMC DNA was run through sequencing on ten immunoSEQ deep assay plates. Per the authors' pipeline: Owing to the provision of junction-only sequences devoid of quality scores by immunoSEQ, filtering differed. Measured with immunoSEQ multiplex PCR; TCRdb has only the in-frame clones, and not every one. V and J calls and clone size follow that table, whereas D and trimming were derived from the DNA. The sample carries 450,000 to 500,000 clones, approximately 82% recorded once. Every donor was a Caucasian adult from Nashville, Tennessee. The chain combines TRBV27 with TRBJ2-2; D gene ambiguous. This TCR derives from a woman aged 40 to 50 in good health. Some clones in this sample may be carry-over from other donors' samples. The sample taken for sequencing was PBMCs. In nucleotides, the CDR3 is TGTGCCAGCAGTCCGACCAACACCGGGGAGCTGTTTTTT. Translation: CASSPTNTGELFF.